The 16 T cell receptor beta chains reported below all come from one sample, sequenced in a study of blood T cell repertoires in COVID-19. The repertoire was sequenced with immunoSEQ multiplex PCR; TCRdb's copy has only in-frame clones and lacks some. The sample has tens of thousands of clones, just over 85% seen once; the top ten hold over 7.5%. The specimen was peripheral blood. The receptors derive from a man aged 25-45 years with acute or convalescent COVID-19.

In its sample, this clone was seen a few times. The V gene is TRBV4-1, the J gene TRBJ2-1; TRBD1 matches at 9 bases. CDR1 is MGHRA and CDR2 is YSYEKL in the germline V gene. The CDR3 runs 15 residues. The junction had 2 bases not matched to a gene; V was cut back by 4 bases and J by 1 base. The CDR3 nucleotides read TGCGCCAGCAGCCCGGGACAGGGATCCTACAATGAGCAGTTCTTC. It yields the protein CASSPGQGSYNEQFF.

The CDR3 region has the DNA TGTGCCAGCGGTCCGGGAGCCTCCTACGAGCAGTACTTC. It translates to CASGPGASYEQYF. The chain joins TRBV9 to TRBJ2-7; TRBD2 might be the D (6 bases). This CDR3 is built from 13 residues. V was shortened by 7 bases and J by 0 bases, with 11 bases between the two germline ends. From germline, CDR1 is SGDLS and CDR2 YYNGEE.

The rearrangement links TRBV7-9 to TRBJ2-3; D may be TRBD1 (6 bases). This CDR3 contains 15 residues. Trimming took 8 bases from V and 1 from J, leaving 16 bases between them. The germline V gene has CDR1 SEHNR and CDR2 FQNEAQ (reference sequence). DNA of the CDR3: TGTGCCAGCGCCCCCCGAGGGGGACGCACAGATACGCAGTATTTT. This codes for CASAPRGGRTDTQYF.

CDR3 residues: CATTQPGLGEQFF. In DNA form, the CDR3 reads TGTGCCACCACCCAGCCGGGGTTGGGTGAGCAGTTCTTC. The V and J genes are TRBV10-3 and TRBJ2-1, with D possibly being TRBD2 (5 bases). Per the germline V gene, CDR1 is ENHRY and CDR2 is SYGVKD. With 10 bases removed from V and 9 bases from J, the gap between germline ends came to 19 bases. The CDR3 loop spans 13 amino acids.

The chain couples TRBV28 to TRBJ2-7; TRBD2 matches 7 bases. V shed 6 bases, J shed 4 bases, and the junction held 9 bases outside the gene matches. Germline CDR1 and CDR2: MDHEN and SYDVKM. The CDR3 is made up of 14 amino acids. CDR3: CASRRGGSFYEQYF. For the CDR3, the DNA is TGTGCCAGCAGGAGAGGCGGGAGTTTTTACGAGCAGTACTTC.

Ten or more counts support this clone. V is TRBV4-3 and J is TRBJ2-2; a weak D match, TRBD1 (6 bases). The CDR3 runs to 15 residues. Germline lookup yields CDR1 LGHNA and CDR2 YSLEER. The V gene lost 3 bases and the J gene lost 7 bases, with 15 bases spanning the gap. CDR3 in DNA: TGCGCCAGCAGCCATCATACAGGGATTGGCGGGGAGCTGTTTTTT. Its translation is CASSHHTGIGGELFF.

In this sample, this clone turned up a few times. Other nucleotide sequences from this sample produce the same CDR3. This rearrangement joins TRBV7-3 to TRBJ1-1; D ambiguous. Trimming stripped 5 bases from V and 1 base from J, with 8 bases between. Germline CDR1 SGHTA, CDR2 FQGTGA. This CDR3 has 13 amino acids. CDR3 amino acids: CASSLSQNTEAFF. In DNA form, the CDR3 reads TGTGCCAGCAGCCTAAGTCAGAACACTGAAGCTTTCTTT.

The rearrangement joins TRBV5-1 to TRBJ1-1; D might be TRBD1 (6 bases). V was clipped by 0 bases and J by 1 base, with 10 bases between them. This CDR3 is 15 amino acids long. Germline CDR1 is SGHRS and CDR2 is YFSETQ. The DNA for the CDR3 is TGCGCCAGCAGCTTGGAGCAGGGACAGAACACTGAAGCTTTCTTT. Encoded protein: CASSLEQGQNTEAFF.

The chain is built from TRBV29-1 and TRBJ2-5, with 10 bases matching TRBD2. Losses at the gene ends were 5 bases for V and 2 bases for J; bases not matched to a gene: 5. Per the germline V gene, CDR1 is SQVTM and CDR2 is ANQGSEA. The CDR3 covers 14 residues. CDR3 sequence (DNA): TGCAGCGTTTATAGCGGGAGGACTCAAGAGACCCAGTACTTC. Its translation is CSVYSGRTQETQYF.

This chain joins TRBV19 and TRBJ2-7; 11 positions agree with TRBD1. V lost 3 bases to trimming and J lost 4 bases; unmatched junction nucleotides: 8. The CDR3 is made up of 16 amino acids. Germline CDR1 reads LNHDA; CDR2 reads SQIVND (reference sequence). As DNA, the CDR3 is TGTGCCAGTAGTATGGGACAGGGGGTCAAGATTTACGAGCAGTACTTC. It is translated as CASSMGQGVKIYEQYF.

V gene TRBV5-1 combines with J gene TRBJ2-1; TRBD1 might be the D (6 bases). There are 14 residues in the CDR3. The ends were cut back, 4 bases at V and 4 bases at J, with 12 bases in the middle. Germline V gives CDR1 SGHRS, CDR2 YFSETQ. The CDR3 DNA is TGCGCCAGCAGCCCCACGACAGGTTACAATGAGCAGTTCTTC. This encodes CASSPTTGYNEQFF.

The CDR3 DNA reads as TGTGCCAGCAGTGAAAGGGGGGGTGCTAATGAAAAACTGTTTTTT. Translation gives CASSERGGANEKLFF. The chain uses TRBV6-1 and TRBJ1-4, with TRBD1 as a possible D gene (6 bases). This CDR3 comprises 15 residues. Germline values: CDR1 MNHNS, CDR2 SASEGT. Trimming removed 2 bases at V and 3 bases at J, with 10 bases between.

The V call is TRBV5-4, the J call TRBJ1-2; perhaps TRBD1 as D (5 bases). This CDR3 spans 15 amino acids. Germline loops: CDR1 SGHNT, CDR2 YYREEE (reference sequence). Trimming pared 1 base from V and 4 bases from J, leaving 14 bases between. The DNA for the CDR3 is TGTGCCAGCAGCTTGTCCACCCCAGGGATCTATGGCTACACCTTC. The encoded protein is CASSLSTPGIYGYTF.

The V gene is TRBV30, the J gene TRBJ2-5; D perhaps matches TRBD1 (6 bases). Trimming took off 7 bases at V and 3 bases at J, with 18 bases between the two ends. Germline V CDR1 and CDR2: GTSNPN, SVGIG (reference sequence). There are 14 residues in the CDR3. The CDR3 DNA reads as TGTGCCTCCACAAACGACAGGCTTGAAGAGACCCAGTACTTC. It yields the protein CASTNDRLEETQYF.

This clone was counted a single time. The rearrangement uses TRBV28 and TRBJ1-5; D remains unclear. V dropped 6 bases and J dropped 3 bases, with 12 bases sitting between them. Germline V gene data show CDR1 as MDHEN and CDR2 as SYDVKM. The CDR3 is made up of 14 amino acids. CDR3 loop: CASRDGGPNQPQHF. DNA of the CDR3: TGTGCCAGCAGGGACGGAGGCCCCAATCAGCCCCAGCATTTT.

The chain carries TRBV11-2 and TRBJ2-7, with TRBD1 as a possible D gene (6 bases). Germline V gene lookup returns CDR1 SGHAT and CDR2 FQNNGV. This CDR3 is built from 13 residues. V shed 6 bases and J shed 1 base, with 10 bases lying between them. The CDR3 sequence is CASRAGQSYEQYF. The CDR3 bases are TGTGCCAGCAGAGCCGGACAGTCCTACGAGCAGTACTTC.